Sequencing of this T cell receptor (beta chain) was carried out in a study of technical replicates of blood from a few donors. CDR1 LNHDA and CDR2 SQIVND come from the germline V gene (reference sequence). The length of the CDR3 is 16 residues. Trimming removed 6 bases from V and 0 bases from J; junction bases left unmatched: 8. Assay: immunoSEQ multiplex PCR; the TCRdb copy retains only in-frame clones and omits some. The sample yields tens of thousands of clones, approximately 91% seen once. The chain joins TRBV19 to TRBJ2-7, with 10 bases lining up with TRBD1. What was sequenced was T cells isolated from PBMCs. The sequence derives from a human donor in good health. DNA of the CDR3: TGTGCCAGTAGCGCTCAGGGACAGGGGAGCTCCTACGAGCAGTACTTC. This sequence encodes CASSAQGQGSSYEQYF. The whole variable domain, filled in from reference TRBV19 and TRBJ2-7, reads DGGITQSPKYLFRKEGQNVTLSCEQNLNHDAMYWYRQDPGQGLRLIYYSQIVNDFQKGDIAEGYSVSREKKESFPLTVTSAQKNPTAFYLCASSAQGQGSSYEQYFGPGTRLTVT.